The 6 T cell receptor beta chains below were found in one sample sequenced in a study of OX40 agonist ivuxolimab in advanced cancers. The table came from immunoSEQ multiplex PCR; TCRdb's copy has only in-frame clones and leaves some out. Of about 45,000 clones listed, approximately 90% are singletons. The sample consisted of CD4+ or CD8+ T cells sorted from blood, taken in a trial of the OX40 agonist ivuxolimab. The receptors come from an adult with an advanced solid tumor such as melanoma, head and neck, liver or kidney cancer.

The rearrangement uses TRBV11-3 and TRBJ2-1; a possible D gene is TRBD1 (6 bases). This CDR3 contains 13 residues. CDR1 and CDR2 (germline): SGHNT, YENEEA. V lost 1 base, J lost 8 bases, and 9 bases lay in between. Here the CDR3 reads CASSLAQGYEQFF. CDR3 sequence (DNA): TGTGCCAGCAGCTTAGCCCAGGGGTATGAGCAGTTCTTC.

V and J are TRBV5-1 and TRBJ2-7; 10 bases map to TRBD1. Germline CDR1 SGHRS, CDR2 YFSETQ. V dropped 4 bases and J dropped 0; count of bases not matched to a gene: 4. CDR3 length: 15 residues. This CDR3 reads CASSPDRGDSYEQYF. The CDR3 DNA sequence: TGCGCCAGCAGCCCGGACAGGGGGGACTCCTACGAGCAGTACTTC.

This sequence joins TRBV4-1 and TRBJ2-7; 7 nucleotides line up with TRBD1. From germline, CDR1 is MGHRA and CDR2 YSYEKL. The CDR3 runs 15 residues. V trimming: 1 base; J trimming: 2 bases; junction bases outside the gene matches: 5. Written as DNA, the CDR3 is TGCGCCAGCAGCCAAGTTCGGGACAGCACCTACGAGCAGTACTTC. Amino acids: CASSQVRDSTYEQYF.

This chain joins TRBV28 and TRBJ1-2, with D perhaps TRBD1 (6 bases). The V gene lost 9 bases and the J gene lost 7 bases, with 21 bases spanning the gap. The germline gives CDR1 MDHEN, CDR2 SYDVKM. This CDR3 contains 14 residues. This chain's CDR3 is CASLSGGPRGGYTF. In DNA, the CDR3 is TGTGCCAGTTTATCCGGGGGGCCGAGGGGTGGCTACACCTTC.

In this sample, this clone turned up a few times. CDR3 nucleotide sequence: TGTGCTAGTGGTTTGGGTGTGATGCGTAATGAGCAGTTCTTC. Its translation is CASGLGVMRNEQFF. The chain has TRBV12-5 and TRBJ2-1; no definite D call. The germline V gene encodes CDR1 LGHNT and CDR2 FRNRAP. V was trimmed by 1 base and J by 7 bases, leaving 11 bases between them. The CDR3 runs 14 residues.

Only a few counts were recorded for this clone. The chain is built from TRBV30 and TRBJ1-2, with D unclear. The CDR3 length is 12 residues. The ends were cut back, 0 bases at V and 4 bases at J, with 6 bases in the middle. The V gene's germline CDR1 is GTSNPN and CDR2 SVGIG (reference sequence). The CDR3 nucleotides read TGTGCCTGGAGTGTTCACTTCTATGGCTACACCTTC. It specifies CAWSVHFYGYTF.